A single sample gave rise to the 2 T cell receptor beta chains below, sequenced in a study of T cells in Graves' hyperthyroidism and ophthalmopathy. Amplification targeted TCR beta CDR3 regions from RNA transcripts. TCR CDR3 regions were first amplified by RT-PCR with HTBI primers. TCRdb reprocessed the multiplex PCR reads with MiXCR, giving one entry per CDR3 protein. The sample shows over 650,000 distinct CDR3 sequences, approximately 16% of them seen only once. The sequencing sample was made of blood. The receptor source for this set is a man younger than 35 with Graves' hyperthyroidism.

This clonotype was picked up many times. The chain employs TRBV12-3 or TRBV12-4 and TRBJ1-4; no definite D call. Trimming took off 8 bases at V and 7 bases at J, with 11 bases between the two ends. CDR3 length: 12 amino acids. The DNA of the CDR3 is TGTGCCAGCGGTTGGGGTGGTGAAAAACTGTTTTTT. Translated, it gives CASGWGGEKLFF.

CDR3 DNA sequence: TGTGCCAGCTCACCACAAGCGGGAGCCTATAACAATGAGCAGTTCTTC. Translating gives CASSPQAGAYNNEQFF. The chain is built from TRBV18 and TRBJ2-1; 8 bases agree with TRBD2. From germline, CDR1 is KGHSH and CDR2 LQKENI. The CDR3 consists of 16 residues. V trimming: 1 base; J trimming: 5 bases; junction bases outside the gene matches: 7.